Following are 17 T cell receptor beta chains from one sample sequenced in a study of cytomegalovirus exposure and HLA in healthy donors. This PCR relied on a set of 60 Vbeta primers and 13 Jbeta primers. The data were produced by immunoSEQ multiplex PCR, yet TCRdb's version contains in-frame clones alone and is incomplete. The repertoire holds about 130,000 clones, with roughly 80% as singletons. Material: PBMCs. All receptors come from a female donor in good health and CMV-seronegative.

V is TRBV18 and J is TRBJ1-2; D perhaps matches TRBD1 (5 bases). The ends were cut back, 2 bases at V and 2 bases at J, with 12 bases in the middle. Looked up from germline, CDR1 is KGHSH and CDR2 is LQKENI. The CDR3 extends over 15 amino acids. The CDR3 sequence: CASSPGGGRNYGYTF. In DNA form, the CDR3 reads TGTGCCAGCTCACCAGGGGGAGGGCGAAACTATGGCTACACCTTC.

V is TRBV5-1 and J is TRBJ2-5, with a possible D match to TRBD1 (5 bases). Trimming cost V 4 bases and J 7 bases, with 14 bases left between them. The CDR3 is 13 residues long. The germline V gene has CDR1 SGHRS and CDR2 YFSETQ. DNA for the CDR3: TGCGCCAGCAGCATAGAACCAAGGGGGACCCAGTACTTC. It translates to CASSIEPRGTQYF.

The chain couples TRBV6-1 to TRBJ2-1; maybe TRBD1 (6 bases). With 4 bases removed from V and 8 bases from J, the gap between germline ends came to 12 bases. The CDR3 loop spans 13 amino acids. Per germline, CDR1 MNHNS and CDR2 SASEGT. The CDR3 region has the DNA TGTGCCAGCAGTGGGGCCCAGGGGCATGAGCAGTTCTTC. Residues: CASSGAQGHEQFF.

About this clone: The junction shows a germline mismatch at one end, possibly a read error. The gene calls are TRBV7-9 and TRBJ2-7; TRBD1 is a possible D gene (5 bases). The CDR3 is 14 residues long. CDR1 is SEHNR, CDR2 FQNEAQ, per germline (reference sequence). The CDR3 DNA follows: TGTTCCAGCCATGGGGCCCTATACTCCTACGAGCAGTACTTC. Protein product: CSSHGALYSYEQYF.

V and J are TRBV19 and TRBJ1-1; TRBD1 might be the D (6 bases). Trimming cost V 5 bases and J 0 bases, with 16 bases left between them. Germline CDR1 is LNHDA and CDR2 is SQIVND (reference sequence). CDR3 size: 16 residues. The chain's CDR3 is CASSYPRGHLNTEAFF. DNA of the CDR3: TGTGCCAGTAGTTATCCCAGGGGACACCTGAACACTGAAGCTTTCTTT.

The rearrangement links TRBV19 to TRBJ2-7; 10 nucleotides match TRBD1. Germline lookup yields CDR1 LNHDA and CDR2 SQIVND (reference sequence). The CDR3 has 15 amino acids. The J segment lost 6 bases and the V segment lost 5 bases, leaving 10 bases of the junction unmatched. The CDR3 is CASSARQGANGEQYF. The CDR3 DNA reads TGTGCCAGTAGTGCTCGACAGGGGGCAAACGGCGAGCAGTACTTC.

The V call is TRBV4-2, the J call TRBJ1-5; a possible D gene is TRBD1 (6 bases). Trimming left V 7 bases short and J 1 base short, with 17 bases between. The V gene's germline CDR1 is LGHNA and CDR2 YNFKEQ. The CDR3 consists of 16 residues. The CDR3 DNA reads TGTGCCAGCACGGAGGGGGGGCGCGGAAGCAATCAGCCCCAGCATTTT. It is translated as CASTEGGRGSNQPQHF.

The chain combines TRBV28 with TRBJ2-2; 12 bases are shared with TRBD1. CDR3 length: 22 residues. The trim removed 5 bases at V and 13 bases at J, leaving 32 bases unmatched. Germline CDR1 and CDR2: MDHEN and SYDVKM. The CDR3 DNA is TGTGCCAGCAGTCCCGCGGGACAGGGGGCAAGCCGACTATTTTCGCCACCGGGCGGGCTGTTTTTT. Its protein product is CASSPAGQGASRLFSPPGGLFF. The variable domain in full, with the rest retrieved from reference TRBV28 and TRBJ2-2, is DVKVTQSSRYLVKRTGEKVFLECVQDMDHENMFWYRQDPGLGLRLIYFSYDVKMKEKGDIPEGYSVSREKKERFSLILESASTNQTSMYLCASSPAGQGASRLFSPPGGLFFGEGSRLTVL.

The rearrangement uses TRBV5-4 and TRBJ2-1, with D uncertain. The CDR3 has 14 amino acids. Germline V lookup: CDR1 SGHNT, CDR2 YYREEE (reference sequence). V lost 0 bases to trimming and J lost 3 bases, with 7 bases between them. The CDR3 DNA reads TGTGCCAGCAGCTTGGGACTGTTCTACAATGAGCAGTTCTTC. It is translated as CASSLGLFYNEQFF.

This clone was seen only once. The V and J genes are TRBV29-1 and TRBJ2-1; TRBD2 is a possible D gene (6 bases). The length of the CDR3 is 13 residues. Trimming left V 4 bases short and J 6 bases short, with 13 bases between. CDR1 is SQVTM, CDR2 ANQGSEA, per germline. The CDR3 spells CSVGFMRGNEQFF. In DNA, the CDR3 is TGCAGCGTTGGCTTCATGCGGGGCAATGAGCAGTTCTTC.

The rearrangement uses TRBV11-1 and TRBJ2-1, with 7 bases that match TRBD2. Germline V lookup: CDR1 SGHAT, CDR2 FQDESV (reference sequence). The V gene end was trimmed by 2 bases and the J gene end by 9 bases; junction bases not matched to a gene: 13. This CDR3 has 16 residues. CDR3 loop: CASSLILTSRGGEQFF. The CDR3 DNA sequence: TGTGCCAGCAGCTTAATCCTGACTAGCCGCGGGGGTGAGCAGTTCTTC.

V is TRBV5-1 and J is TRBJ2-5; 8 bases align to TRBD2. After removal of 4 bases from V and 2 bases from J, the junction contained 7 bases not matched to a gene. The CDR3 runs to 15 residues. CDR1 and CDR2 from the germline V gene are SGHRS and YFSETQ. As DNA, the CDR3 is TGCGCCAGCAGCATAAGCGGGGGCCCTCAAGAGACCCAGTACTTC. Amino acids: CASSISGGPQETQYF.

J is TRBJ2-2 and V is TRBV6-1; D is perhaps TRBD1 (6 bases). Germline V gives CDR1 MNHNS, CDR2 SASEGT. This CDR3 has 12 residues. V lost 5 bases to trimming and J lost 5 bases, with 6 bases between them. The CDR3 loop reads CASSTGTGELFF. The CDR3 DNA follows: TGTGCCAGCAGTACAGGGACCGGGGAGCTGTTTTTT.

The V call is TRBV18, the J call TRBJ1-2; 12 bases map to TRBD1. With 2 bases clipped from V and 1 base from J, the junction kept 5 bases outside the gene matches. Per the germline V gene, CDR1 is KGHSH and CDR2 is LQKENI. This CDR3 is built from 17 residues. CDR3 sequence: CASSPTGTGGGNYGYTF. The CDR3 bases are TGTGCCAGCTCACCAACCGGGACAGGGGGCGGTAACTATGGCTACACCTTC. Together with reference TRBV18 and TRBJ1-2, the CDR3 gives the full variable domain: NAGVMQNPRHLVRRRGQEARLRCSPMKGHSHVYWYRQLPEEGLKFMVYLQKENIIDESGMPKERFSAEFPKEGPSILRIQQVVRGDSAAYFCASSPTGTGGGNYGYTFGSGTRLTVV.

J is TRBJ2-7 and V is TRBV19, with D unclear. Trimming stripped 1 base from V and 6 bases from J, with 10 bases between. This CDR3 contains 13 residues. From germline, CDR1 is LNHDA and CDR2 SQIVND (reference sequence). The CDR3 DNA follows: TGTGCCAGTAGTATAGGGCCCCAGGCCGAGCAGTACTTC. This codes for CASSIGPQAEQYF.

The rearrangement joins TRBV7-6 to TRBJ2-1; 11 bases agree with TRBD2. The germline V gene encodes CDR1 SGHVS and CDR2 FNYEAQ. V shed 0 bases, J shed 5 bases, and the junction held 3 bases outside the gene matches. The CDR3 is 16 amino acids. This CDR3 reads CASSLALAGANNEQFF. The CDR3 bases are TGTGCCAGCAGCTTAGCACTAGCGGGGGCCAACAATGAGCAGTTCTTC.

V usage is TRBV6-4 and J usage is TRBJ1-1; the D gene is possibly TRBD1 (5 bases). The CDR3 runs 13 residues. Trimming pared 4 bases from V and 4 bases from J, leaving 10 bases between. CDR1 is MRHNA and CDR2 is SNTAGT in the germline V gene. Written as DNA, the CDR3 is TGTGCCAGCAGTGGACAGCTACTCACTGAAGCTTTCTTT. It yields the protein CASSGQLLTEAFF.